A selection of T cell receptor beta chains follows, all from one sample in a study of PD-1 blockade in classical Hodgkin lymphoma. Repertoires were generated with immunoSEQ multiplex PCR, while TCRdb's copy carries only in-frame clones and drops some. Among 100,000 or so clones listed, more than 85% were seen once. Sequencing used peripheral blood mononuclear cells (PBMCs), obtained before the fourth cycle of nivolumab. The origin of the receptors is a human donor with classical Hodgkin lymphoma. Each CDR3 is given with its conserved first and last residue. D genes are given only for firm matches. Clone size is given for some rows only: seen once, a few or many times, or a class if the clone is expanded.

TRBJ2-7 | - | TRBD1 | TRBV9 | TGTGCCAGCAGCGTAGCCGGGACAGGGGGTACCTACGAGCAGTACTTC | CASSVAGTGGTYEQYF
TRBJ2-1 | - | - | TRBV28 | TGTGCCAGCAGTTTAAGGAGACAGGTCTACAATGAGCAGTTCTTC | CASSLRRQVYNEQFF
TRBJ1-5 | - | - | TRBV12-2 | TGTGCAAGTCGCTTCGACCCTGGACAGACCCCCTTTAGCAATCAGCCCCAGCATTTT | CASRFDPGQTPFSNQPQHF
TRBJ2-5 | - | - | TRBV27 | TGTGCCAGCAGTTCAAGGGGTCTTCAGGGAGAGACCCAGTACTTC | CASSSRGLQGETQYF
TRBJ2-5 | - | - | TRBV5-1 | TGCGCCAGCAGCTTGGTCAAAGAGGGGGAGACCCAGTACTTC | CASSLVKEGETQYF
TRBJ1-1 | - | - | TRBV15 | TGTGCCACCAGCCATGGGAGAGGCAACACTGAAGCTTTCTTT | CATSHGRGNTEAFF
TRBJ2-2 | - | TRBD2 | TRBV5-1 | TGCGCCAGCAGGACTAGCGTGGGCACCGGGGAGCTGTTTTTT | CASRTSVGTGELFF
TRBJ1-2 | - | TRBD1 | TRBV28 | TGTGCCAGCAGCCCGGCGGGACAGGGTTGGAGAGACTATGGCTACACCTTC | CASSPAGQGWRDYGYTF
TRBJ2-7 | - | TRBD2 | TRBV30 | TGTGCCTGGAGTCGTCGGGAGGGCTACGAGCAGTACTTC | CAWSRREGYEQYF
TRBJ1-5 | - | - | TRBV30 | TGTGCCTGGAGTGTTCCTGGAGTAGAGCCCCAGCATTTT | CAWSVPGVEPQHF
TRBJ2-5 | - | TRBD2 | TRBV28 | TGTGCCAGCAGTTTATGGGCTAGCGGGCTGCCCCAAGAGACCCAGTACTTC | CASSLWASGLPQETQYF
TRBJ1-5 | - | - | TRBV10-3 | TGTGCCATCAGTGAGTCGTCCATATCGCCCCAGCCCCAGCATTTT | CAISESSISPQPQHF
TRBJ1-2 | - | - | TRBV9 | TGTGCCAGCAGCCCCGCCGGACGGACATATGGCTACACCTTC | CASSPAGRTYGYTF
TRBJ2-1 | - | - | TRBV27 | TGTGCCAGCAGCCCGGGACCTCTCGGGGGTGAGCAGTTCTTC | CASSPGPLGGEQFF
TRBJ2-3 | - | - | TRBV19 | TGTGCCAGTAGTCGGAACACAGATACGCAGTATTTT | CASSRNTDTQYF
TRBJ2-3 | - | - | TRBV29-1 | TGCAGCGTTGAGGGAGCCACAAGCACAGATACGCAGTATTTT | CSVEGATSTDTQYF
TRBJ2-3 | - | TRBD1 | TRBV27 | TGTGCCAGCAGTCGCCCCGGGACAGGGGTCGATACGCAGTATTTT | CASSRPGTGVDTQYF
TRBJ2-1 | - | TRBD2 | TRBV5-1 | TGCGCCAGCAGCTTGGCCTGGTGGCTAGCGGGAGGGAGCTCCTACAATGAGCAGTTCTTC | CASSLAWWLAGGSSYNEQFF
TRBJ2-7 | - | TRBD1 | TRBV29-1 | TGCAGCGTTGCAGGCCAGGGGGCCTACGAGCAGTACTTC | CSVAGQGAYEQYF
TRBJ2-1 | - | - | TRBV4-1 | TGCGCCAGCAGCCAAGGGTTAGCGATGAGCTCCTACAATGAGCAGTTCTTC | CASSQGLAMSSYNEQFF
TRBJ2-7 | - | - | TRBV27 | TGTGCCAGCAGTCCCTTTCTCTTCTACGAGCAGTACTTC | CASSPFLFYEQYF
TRBJ1-4 | - | - | TRBV9 | TGTGCCAGCAGCGGAGGGGGGGCCGAGAAACTGTTTTTT | CASSGGGAEKLFF
TRBJ2-3 | - | TRBD2 | TRBV29-1 | TGCAGCGTCGGTGGTGGGCTAGCGGGCACAGATACGCAGTATTTT | CSVGGGLAGTDTQYF
TRBJ2-2 | - | TRBD1 | TRBV9 | TGTGCCAGCAGCTTCACATCAGGGGGCCACACCGGGGAGCTGTTTTTT | CASSFTSGGHTGELFF
TRBJ2-3 | - | - | TRBV28 | TGTGCCAGCAGTTTACCAACCGCAGGCGGGACGGTGGATACGCAGTATTTT | CASSLPTAGGTVDTQYF
TRBJ1-4 | once | - | TRBV28 | TGTGCCAGCAGTTTAATCAGGGGTTCTAATGAAAAACTGTTTTTT | CASSLIRGSNEKLFF
TRBJ2-7 | - | - | TRBV28 | TGTGCCAGCACAGCTCCGAGTGGGAGCCCCTACGAGCAGTACTTC | CASTAPSGSPYEQYF
TRBJ1-2 | - | - | TRBV2 | TGTGCCAGCAGGCAGAGGGACTATGGCTACACCTTC | CASRQRDYGYTF
TRBJ1-5 | - | TRBD1 | TRBV18 | TGTGCCAGCTCACCCAGGGGGCAAAATCAGCCCCAGCATTTT | CASSPRGQNQPQHF
TRBJ2-6 | - | - | TRBV5-8 | TGTGCCAGCAGCCCCGGGGACGCTGGGGCCAACGTCCTGACTTTC | CASSPGDAGANVLTF
TRBJ2-7 | - | - | TRBV5-6 | TGTGCCAGCAGCCCCACAGGGCTTGACGAGCAGTACTTC | CASSPTGLDEQYF
TRBJ2-1 | once | - | TRBV7-3 | TGTGCCAGCAGTTCCAGGGGGGTCGGGACAGACTCCTACAATGAGCAGTTCTTC | CASSSRGVGTDSYNEQFF
TRBJ2-3 | - | - | TRBV4-2 | TGTGCCAGCAGTGGGAGCACAGATACGCAGTATTTT | CASSGSTDTQYF
TRBJ1-3 | - | - | TRBV5-1 | TGCGCCAGCAGCCACCCCTCGTTGTCCGACTCTGGAAACACCATATATTTT | CASSHPSLSDSGNTIYF
TRBJ2-3 | - | TRBD2 | TRBV7-6 | TGTGCCAGCAGCTTAGTACTAGCGGGACCGCCAGATACGCAGTATTTT | CASSLVLAGPPDTQYF
TRBJ2-5 | - | - | TRBV5-1 | TGCGCCAGCAGCTTGCGTCAAGAGCAGTACTTC | CASSLRQEQYF
TRBJ2-7 | - | - | TRBV13 | TGTGCCAGCAGCTTAGGGACTGGAAGTCACGAGCAGTACTTC | CASSLGTGSHEQYF
TRBJ2-7 | - | - | TRBV7-2 | TGTGCCAGCAGCCGAGGACGGGTCACCTACGAGCAGTACTTC | CASSRGRVTYEQYF
TRBJ1-5 | - | - | TRBV6-1 | TGTGCCAGCAGTGAAGGGGATAGCAATCAGCCCCAGCATTTT | CASSEGDSNQPQHF
TRBJ2-7 | once | - | TRBV29-1 | TGCAGCGTTGAAGGCCGAGGATACGAGCAGTACTTC | CSVEGRGYEQYF
TRBJ1-1 | - | - | TRBV11-2 | TGTGCCAGCAGCTTAGAACGGGGGCCCTACACTGAAGCTTTCTTT | CASSLERGPYTEAFF
TRBJ2-6 | - | TRBD1 | TRBV5-1 | TGCGCCAGAATACGGGACAGGGTGTCTCAACGCTCTGGGGCCAACGTCCTGACTTTC | CARIRDRVSQRSGANVLTF
TRBJ2-3 | - | - | TRBV11-2 | TGTGCCAGCAGCTTATCATCAAGCACAGATACGCAGTATTTT | CASSLSSSTDTQYF
TRBJ2-1 | once | - | TRBV2 | TGTGCCAGCACCTCCTCCTACAATGAGCAGTTCTTC | CASTSSYNEQFF
TRBJ1-2 | few | TRBD1 | TRBV9 | TGTGCCAGCAGCGGGACAGGATTAAACTATGGCTACACCTTC | CASSGTGLNYGYTF
TRBJ2-7 | - | TRBD2 | TRBV5-1 | TGCGCCAGCAGCCCTGTCGATCTAGCGGGAGGGAAAGTCACGAACGAGCAGTACTTC | CASSPVDLAGGKVTNEQYF
TRBJ2-5 | - | - | TRBV7-3 | TGTGCCAGCAGCTTATTCGGCCAGGGGGGGAAGACCCAGTACTTC | CASSLFGQGGKTQYF
TRBJ2-3 | - | - | TRBV27 | TGTGCCAGCAGTTTAATGGATACGCAGTATTTT | CASSLMDTQYF
TRBJ1-1 | - | - | TRBV6-5 | TGTGCCAGCAGTAGAAAATCAGGGGCGGCTTTCTTT | CASSRKSGAAFF
TRBJ2-1 | - | - | TRBV30 | TGTGCCTGGAGTGTGAGACACCCAAATGAGCAGTTCTTC | CAWSVRHPNEQFF
TRBJ2-4 | - | TRBD1 | TRBV18 | TGTGCCAGCTCACCACAGGGCCGGGGACAGCTAGCCAAAAACATTCAGTACTTC | CASSPQGRGQLAKNIQYF
TRBJ2-5 | - | TRBD1 | TRBV5-1 | TGCGCCAGCAGCCCCTCAGACAGGGCACAAGAGACCCAGTACTTC | CASSPSDRAQETQYF